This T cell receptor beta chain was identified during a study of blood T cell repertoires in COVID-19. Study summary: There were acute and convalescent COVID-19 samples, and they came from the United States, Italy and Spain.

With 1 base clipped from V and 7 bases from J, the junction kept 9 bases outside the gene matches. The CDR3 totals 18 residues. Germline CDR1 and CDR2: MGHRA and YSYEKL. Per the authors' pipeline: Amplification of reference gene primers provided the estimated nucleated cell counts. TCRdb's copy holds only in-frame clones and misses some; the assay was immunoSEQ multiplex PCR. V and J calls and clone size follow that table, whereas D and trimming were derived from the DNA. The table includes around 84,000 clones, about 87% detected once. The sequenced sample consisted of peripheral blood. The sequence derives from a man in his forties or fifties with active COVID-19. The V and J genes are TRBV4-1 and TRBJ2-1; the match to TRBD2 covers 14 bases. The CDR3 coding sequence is TGCGCCAGCAGCCAAGTGCCTGGACTAGCGGGGGGCCAAAATGAGCAGTTCTTC. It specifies CASSQVPGLAGGQNEQFF.